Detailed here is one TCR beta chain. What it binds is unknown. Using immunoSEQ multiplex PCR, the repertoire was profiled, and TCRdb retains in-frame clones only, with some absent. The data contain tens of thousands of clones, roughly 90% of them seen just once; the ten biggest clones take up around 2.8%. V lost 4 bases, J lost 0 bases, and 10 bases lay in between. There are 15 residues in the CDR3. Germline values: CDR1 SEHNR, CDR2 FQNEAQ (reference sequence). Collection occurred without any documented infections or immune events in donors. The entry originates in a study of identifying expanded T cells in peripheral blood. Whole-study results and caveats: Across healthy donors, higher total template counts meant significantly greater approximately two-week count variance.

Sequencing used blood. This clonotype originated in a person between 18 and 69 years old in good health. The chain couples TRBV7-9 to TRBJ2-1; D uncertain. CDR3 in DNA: TGTGCCAGCAGCTCGTACCTGAGCTCCTACAATGAGCAGTTCTTC. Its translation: CASSSYLSSYNEQFF.